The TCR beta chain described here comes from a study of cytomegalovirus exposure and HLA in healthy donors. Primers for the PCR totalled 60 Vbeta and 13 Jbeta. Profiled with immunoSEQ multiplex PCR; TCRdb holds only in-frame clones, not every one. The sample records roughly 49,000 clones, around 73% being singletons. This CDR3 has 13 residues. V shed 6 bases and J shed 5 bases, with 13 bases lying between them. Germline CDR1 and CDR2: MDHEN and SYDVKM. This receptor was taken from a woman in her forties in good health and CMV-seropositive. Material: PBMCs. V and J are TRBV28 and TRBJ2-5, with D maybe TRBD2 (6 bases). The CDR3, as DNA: TGTGCCAGCAGCCCTGCGGGGCGCGAGACCCAGTACTTC. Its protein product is CASSPAGRETQYF.